The clone carrying this T cell receptor (beta chain) was counted a few times. Germline assignment: CDR1 ENHRY and CDR2 SYGVKD. Between the trimmed V and J ends, which lost 6 bases and 2 bases, there was a span of 10 bases. This CDR3 region has 13 residues. These data come from a study of blood T cells in healthy people across ages. The second PCR ran about 6 to 11 cycles with a sample-barcoded 5' primer and J-beta primers. TCRdb called the 5' RACE reads again in MiXCR, with one record for every CDR3 protein. The sample holds about 1.4 million distinct CDR3 sequences; 59% are singletons and the top ten take more than 6%.

This chain joins TRBV10-3 and TRBJ1-1; D uncertain. The sequencing input was blood. This sequence originates from a man aged 18 to 35 in good health. CDR3 coding DNA: TGTGCCATCAGCCCCGACATAAACACTGAAGCTTTCTTT. Protein: CAISPDINTEAFF.